The text below deals with one T cell receptor beta chain. Its target is not known. Using immunoSEQ multiplex PCR, the repertoire was profiled, and TCRdb retains in-frame clones only, with some absent. This sample has 160,000 or so clones, with roughly four fifths found just once. Trimming shortened V by 6 bases and J by 2 bases, and 19 bases separated the two germline ends. The germline gives CDR1 MDHEN, CDR2 SYDVKM. The CDR3 is made up of 16 amino acids. The data are from a study of cytotoxic CD8 clonotypes in ibrutinib-treated CLL. Study-level information: The group held about 11 relapsed/refractory and fewer than 16 treatment-naive patients, with under 18 IGHV unmutated.

Study results and limitations: Under treatment, the uncommon public clonotypes either contracted or remained stable. Sampling times, which were not matched between the groups, differed between sustained-remission patients and progressing patients. Higher circulating CD8+ T-cell counts strongly accompanied higher baseline clonality, above age-matched healthy donors.

Here the sequenced sample was PBMCs, taken after 12 months of ibrutinib treatment. The sequence was obtained from a human donor with chronic lymphocytic leukemia. The genes are TRBV28 and TRBJ1-1; TRBD1 might be the D (6 bases). DNA of the CDR3: TGTGCCAGCAGATCGGAACAGGGTAGTTTTAACACTGAAGCTTTCTTT. This codes for CASRSEQGSFNTEAFF.